This T cell receptor beta chain was documented in a study of blood T cell repertoires in COVID-19. Study overall: Donors in the United States, Italy and Spain gave samples during acute or convalescent COVID-19. Sources were T cells, B-cell-depleted T cells, or PBMCs; the material itself was cDNA or gDNA.

Original processing notes: From reference gene primer amplification, estimates of nucleated cell counts were derived. Generated by immunoSEQ multiplex PCR, the TCRdb table keeps only in-frame clones and is missing some. V and J calls and clone size follow that table, whereas D and trimming were derived from the DNA. Here the sample spans 170,000 or so clones, roughly 88% being singletons. The germline CDR1 and CDR2 sequences are MNHNS and SASEGT. The V gene lost 0 bases and the J gene lost 2 bases, with 11 bases spanning the gap. The CDR3 has 16 residues. This clonotype was sampled from an older woman with acute or convalescent COVID-19. This sequence joins TRBV6-1 and TRBJ1-5, with D hard to call. Material for sequencing was peripheral blood. In DNA, the CDR3 is TGTGCCAGCAGTGAAGCCGCATCTTCGGGCAATCAGCCCCAGCATTTT. It codes for CASSEAASSGNQPQHF.